The entry below describes one T cell receptor beta chain. Naive CD8 cells lacked CD45RO and underwent positive selection for CCR7, leaving out terminally differentiated effector memory CD45RA+ cells. The sample is drawn from a study of shared clonotypes between healthy human individuals. Germline V CDR1 and CDR2: MDHEN, SYDVKM. The CDR3 extends over 15 amino acids. The V end was cut by 6 bases, the J end by 5 bases, with 18 bases between. The protocol was immunoSEQ multiplex PCR, while the TCRdb copy is restricted to in-frame clones and leaves out a portion. The sample carries about 2.2 million clones, over 85% recorded once.

Material: naive CD8+ T cells from PBMCs. The sequence came from a man aged 18 to 30 in good health. Some clones in this sample may be carry-over from other donors' samples. V is TRBV28 and J is TRBJ2-3; D possibly uses TRBD1 or TRBD2 (5 bases each). CDR3 sequence (DNA): TGTGCCAGCAGAGGCCTCCGGGGCCAGAGAGATACGCAGTATTTT. Translation: CASRGLRGQRDTQYF.